This T cell receptor beta chain emerged from a study of CD8 T cells in Susac syndrome. As concerns this clonotype: Its antigen is still unknown.

There are 15 residues in the CDR3. Trimming left V 6 bases short and J 1 base short, with 15 bases between. Germline V lookup: CDR1 LGHDT, CDR2 YNNKEL (reference sequence). General study results and limits: Individuals included in the TCR sequencing and HLA analysis were acknowledged by the study to be relatively few in number.

RNA amounts of roughly 0.45 to 1 ug underwent reverse transcription with random hexamers. Multiplex PCR with immunoSEQ amplified the TCR beta CDR3 across 54 Vbeta and 13 Jbeta. TCRdb analysed the immunoSEQ multiplex PCR reads with MiXCR anew, one entry per CDR3 protein. The sample has about 130,000 distinct CDR3 sequences; about 95% are singletons. TEMRA cells were FACS-enriched and CD8+ and CD4+ T cells negatively isolated. The chain employs TRBV3-1 and TRBJ1-1; a weak D match, TRBD1 (6 bases). This sequence originates from a human donor in good health. The sample taken for sequencing was CD4+ T cells from PBMCs. CDR3: CASRQGPIGNTEAFF. CDR3 in DNA: TGTGCCAGCAGACAGGGTCCCATCGGGAACACTGAAGCTTTCTTT.